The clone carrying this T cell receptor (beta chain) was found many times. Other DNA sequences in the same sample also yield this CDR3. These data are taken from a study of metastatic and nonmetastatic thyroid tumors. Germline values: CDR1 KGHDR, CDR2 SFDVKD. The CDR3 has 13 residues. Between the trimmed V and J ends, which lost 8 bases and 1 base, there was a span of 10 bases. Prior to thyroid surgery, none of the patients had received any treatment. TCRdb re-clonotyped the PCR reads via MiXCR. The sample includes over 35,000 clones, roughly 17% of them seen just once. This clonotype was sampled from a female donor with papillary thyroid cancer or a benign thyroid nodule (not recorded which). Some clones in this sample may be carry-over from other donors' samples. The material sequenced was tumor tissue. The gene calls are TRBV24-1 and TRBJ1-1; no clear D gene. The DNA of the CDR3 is TGTGCCACCATGGGTGAGGAGAACACTGAAGCTTTCTTT. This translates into CATMGEENTEAFF.